These 24 T cell receptor beta chains came from one sample sequenced in a study of blood T cell repertoires in COVID-19. TCRdb's table, derived via immunoSEQ multiplex PCR, lists solely in-frame clones and lacks some. The sample gives 50,000 or so clones, about 90% of which show up once; about 13% is in the top ten. The sequenced sample consisted of peripheral blood. These receptors originate from a man in his 60s with active COVID-19.

The V and J genes are TRBV9 and TRBJ2-7; tentatively, D is TRBD1 (6 bases). The germline V and J ends were trimmed by 3 bases and 3 bases, with 19 bases remaining between them. Looked up from germline, CDR1 is SGDLS and CDR2 is YYNGEE. The CDR3 spans 16 residues. CDR3 DNA: TGTGCCAGCAGCGAGGGGGTAGGAGGTGGGAGCTACGAGCAGTACTTC. This translates into CASSEGVGGGSYEQYF.

The chain's CDR3 is CASSQGAGNTIYF. The CDR3 nucleotides read TGTGCCAGCAGTCAGGGGGCTGGAAACACCATATATTTT. The rearrangement joins TRBV25-1 to TRBJ1-3, with 7 bases fitting TRBD1. Germline assignment: CDR1 MGHDK and CDR2 SYGVNS. This CDR3 region has 13 residues. Trimming cost V 5 bases and J 2 bases; bases outside gene matches: 0. The entire variable domain, with the rest obtained from reference TRBV25-1 and TRBJ1-3, is as follows: EADIYQTPRYLVIGTGKKITLECSQTMGHDKMYWYQQDPGMELHLIHYSYGVNSTEKGDLSSESTVSRIRTEHFPLTLESARPSHTSQYLCASSQGAGNTIYFGEGSWLTVV.

This rearrangement joins TRBV11-2 to TRBJ2-3, with TRBD2 identical over 9 bases. V dropped 4 bases and J dropped 4; count of bases not matched to a gene: 9. The CDR3 is made up of 16 amino acids. Germline values: CDR1 SGHAT, CDR2 FQNNGV. CDR3 bases: TGTGCCAGCAGCTCGGAGGTTAGCGGGAGTCCAGATACGCAGTATTTT. Translating gives CASSSEVSGSPDTQYF. Based on the CDR3 plus reference TRBV11-2 and TRBJ2-3, the full variable domain is EAGVAQSPRYKIIEKRQSVAFWCNPISGHATLYWYQQILGQGPKLLIQFQNNGVVDDSQLPKDRFSAERLKGVDSTLKIQPAKLEDSAVYLCASSSEVSGSPDTQYFGPGTRLTVL.

The chain couples TRBV7-9 to TRBJ1-6, with TRBD1 identical over 8 bases. Germline values: CDR1 SEHNR, CDR2 FQNEAQ (reference sequence). The V gene end was trimmed by 0 bases and the J gene end by 8 bases; junction bases not matched to a gene: 3. This CDR3 is 15 amino acids long. The CDR3 loop is CASSLASQGDSPLHF. The CDR3 DNA is TGTGCCAGCAGCTTAGCATCACAGGGGGATTCACCCCTCCACTTT.

The chain carries TRBV6-5 and TRBJ1-1, with TRBD1 as a possible D gene (5 bases). Trimming took 7 bases from V and 0 from J, leaving 9 bases between them. There are 13 residues in the CDR3. Germline V lookup: CDR1 MNHEY, CDR2 SVGAGI. CDR3 DNA: TGTGCCAGCAAAGACAGATTGAACACTGAAGCTTTCTTT. Protein: CASKDRLNTEAFF.

As concerns this clone: One end of the junction fails to match germline, which may point to a read error. The gene calls are TRBV7-7 and TRBJ2-7; TRBD1 might be the D (6 bases). Germline V CDR1 and CDR2: SSHAT, FNYEAQ (reference sequence). This CDR3 has 15 residues. The CDR3 here is CASSLGSGMDSEQYF. For the CDR3, the DNA is TGTGCTAGCAGCTTAGGCTCGGGGATGGACAGCGAGCAGTACTTC. The whole variable domain, remainder taken from reference TRBV7-7 and TRBJ2-7, is GAGVSQSPRYKVTKRGQDVTLRCDPISSHATLYWYQQALGQGPEFLTYFNYEAQPDKSGLPSDRFSAERPEGSISTLTIQRTEQRDSAMYRCASSLGSGMDSEQYFGPGTRLTVT.

The chain links TRBV29-1 to TRBJ2-5; TRBD2 agrees at 11 bases. Trimming took 3 bases from V and 5 from J; bases not matched to a gene: 8. This CDR3 has 15 amino acids. Germline V lookup: CDR1 SQVTM, CDR2 ANQGSEA. The CDR3 region has the DNA TGCAGCGTTGAGCTCACTAGCGGGAGAAGTGAGACCCAGTACTTC. Amino acids: CSVELTSGRSETQYF.

V and J are TRBV19 and TRBJ2-1; D remains ambiguous. This CDR3 has 12 amino acids. CDR1 LNHDA and CDR2 SQIVND come from the germline V gene (reference sequence). The germline V and J ends were trimmed by 4 bases and 4 bases, with 5 bases remaining between them. This chain's CDR3 is CASSRLYNEQFF. CDR3 in DNA: TGTGCCAGTAGTAGACTTTACAATGAGCAGTTCTTC.

V is TRBV5-1 and J is TRBJ2-1, with 7 bases fitting TRBD2. J gave up 4 bases and V 4 bases, and 8 bases lay outside the gene matches. The germline CDR1 and CDR2 sequences are SGHRS and YFSETQ. The CDR3 covers 15 residues. The CDR3 region is CASSLLPGGYNEQFF. The CDR3 nucleotides are TGCGCCAGCAGCCTCCTCCCGGGGGGTTACAATGAGCAGTTCTTC.

The chain carries TRBV28 and TRBJ1-1; D perhaps matches TRBD1 (6 bases). Trimming shortened V by 6 bases and J by 1 base, and 15 bases separated the two germline ends. The CDR3 spans 15 residues. The germline V gene has CDR1 MDHEN and CDR2 SYDVKM. Here the CDR3 reads CASSPSLGGNTEAFF. DNA of the CDR3: TGTGCCAGCAGCCCCAGCTTAGGGGGGAACACTGAAGCTTTCTTT.

The rearrangement joins TRBV9 to TRBJ2-7, with D possibly being TRBD1 (6 bases). V was pared by 3 bases and J by 3 bases, with 13 bases between. The CDR3 is 14 amino acids. Germline V gene data show CDR1 as SGDLS and CDR2 as YYNGEE. The DNA of the CDR3 is TGTGCCAGCAGCGCGTCCGGGACAAACTACGAGCAGTACTTC. Its protein is CASSASGTNYEQYF. Based on the CDR3 plus reference TRBV9 and TRBJ2-7, the full variable domain is DSGVTQTPKHLITATGQRVTLRCSPRSGDLSVYWYQQSLDQGLQFLIQYYNGEERAKGNILERFSAQQFPDLHSELNLSSLELGDSALYFCASSASGTNYEQYFGPGTRLTVT.

V and J are TRBV5-1 and TRBJ2-3; possibly TRBD1 for D (6 bases). Germline-derived CDR1 and CDR2 are SGHRS and YFSETQ. The V and J ends lost 2 bases and 0 bases respectively, with 10 bases between them. This CDR3 has 15 amino acids. This CDR3 is CASSLQGASTDTQYF. The CDR3 coding sequence is TGCGCCAGCAGCTTACAGGGTGCTAGCACAGATACGCAGTATTTT.

This chain joins TRBV28 and TRBJ2-7, with TRBD1 matching 8 bases. Trimming removed 2 bases from V and 3 bases from J; junction bases left unmatched: 6. The CDR3 is 15 amino acids. The germline V gene has CDR1 MDHEN and CDR2 SYDVKM. The CDR3 spells CASSLTDREIYEQYF. For the CDR3, the DNA is TGTGCCAGCAGTTTAACGGACAGGGAGATCTACGAGCAGTACTTC.

The chain links TRBV18 to TRBJ1-5, with D possibly being TRBD1 (6 bases). Germline CDR1 KGHSH, CDR2 LQKENI. This CDR3 is 15 amino acids long. V dropped 3 bases and J dropped 0 bases, with 9 bases sitting between them. The CDR3 nucleotides are TGTGCCAGCTCACCGGACAGTAATAGCAATCAGCCCCAGCATTTT. This gives the protein CASSPDSNSNQPQHF.

The chain links TRBV2 to TRBJ1-6, with D tentatively TRBD1 (6 bases). This CDR3 spans 14 amino acids. The germline V gene encodes CDR1 SNHLY and CDR2 FYNNEI. Trimming left V 7 bases short and J 9 bases short, with 16 bases between. CDR3 region: CASTPQGFVSPLHF. In DNA, the CDR3 is TGTGCCAGCACCCCTCAGGGGTTTGTTTCACCCCTCCACTTT.

This clone was detected only a few times. This chain joins TRBV6-6 and TRBJ2-7; 10 nucleotides align to TRBD2. The junction had 2 bases not matched to a gene; V was cut back by 6 bases and J by 3 bases. The CDR3 has 13 residues. The germline V gene has CDR1 MNHNY and CDR2 SVGAGI (reference sequence). CDR3 amino acids: CASSQREGYEQYF. The CDR3 DNA reads TGTGCCAGCAGCCAGCGGGAGGGCTACGAGCAGTACTTC.

This clone was recorded once. The gene calls are TRBV11-3 and TRBJ2-2; no reliable D call. Germline CDR1 reads SGHNT; CDR2 reads YENEEA. V lost 0 bases and J lost 7, with 3 bases in between. CDR3 length: 12 residues. CDR3 loop: CASSLDFGELFF. In DNA, the CDR3 is TGTGCCAGCAGCTTAGACTTCGGGGAGCTGTTTTTT.

V and J are TRBV2 and TRBJ2-7, with D uncertain. The CDR3 loop spans 13 amino acids. V lost 7 bases, J lost 2 bases, and 12 bases lay in between. Germline-derived CDR1 and CDR2 are SNHLY and FYNNEI. DNA of the CDR3: TGTGCCAGCATCCCTGACGGAGCCTACGAGCAGTACTTC. Protein: CASIPDGAYEQYF.

This clone was seen only once. The chain carries TRBV2 and TRBJ2-5; D is perhaps TRBD2 (6 bases). CDR3 length: 14 residues. V was clipped by 4 bases and J by 2 bases, with 11 bases between them. Germline V gene lookup returns CDR1 SNHLY and CDR2 FYNNEI. In DNA, the CDR3 is TGTGCCAGCAGTGGAAGGGACTTACAAGAGACCCAGTACTTC. This codes for CASSGRDLQETQYF. Full variable domain (rest looked up from reference TRBV2 and TRBJ2-5): EPEVTQTPSHQVTQMGQEVILRCVPISNHLYFYWYRQILGQKVEFLVSFYNNEISEKSEIFDDQFSVERPDGSNFTLKIRSTKLEDSAMYFCASSGRDLQETQYFGPGTRLLVL.

V gene TRBV30 combines with J gene TRBJ1-2; D is perhaps TRBD1 (5 bases). CDR3 length equals 13 residues. V was trimmed by 1 base and J by 3 bases, leaving 9 bases between them. Germline-derived CDR1 and CDR2 are GTSNPN and SVGIG (reference sequence). The CDR3 bases are TGTGCCTGGAGTGGGGGCGCAGACTATGGCTACACCTTC. Residues: CAWSGGADYGYTF.

The V gene is TRBV5-4, the J gene TRBJ2-7; 7 bases line up with TRBD1. V lost 3 bases to trimming and J lost 2 bases; unmatched junction nucleotides: 8. Germline loops: CDR1 SGHNT, CDR2 YYREEE (reference sequence). The CDR3 length is 15 residues. The CDR3 here is CASSSGQEFPYEQYF. The CDR3, as DNA: TGTGCCAGCAGCTCAGGACAGGAATTCCCCTACGAGCAGTACTTC.

The rearrangement uses TRBV7-9 and TRBJ2-3, with D maybe TRBD1 (6 bases). The germline V and J ends were trimmed by 3 bases and 5 bases, with 21 bases remaining between them. The germline gives CDR1 SEHNR, CDR2 FQNEAQ (reference sequence). The CDR3 length is 17 residues. This CDR3 is CASSLSLGTSQGDTQYF. The DNA of the CDR3 is TGTGCCAGCAGCTTGAGTCTTGGGACATCCCAAGGAGATACGCAGTATTTT. The full variable domain, completed using reference TRBV7-9 and TRBJ2-3, is DTGVSQNPRHKITKRGQNVTFRCDPISEHNRLYWYRQTLGQGPEFLTYFQNEAQLEKSRLLSDRFSAERPKGSFSTLEIQRTEQGDSAMYLCASSLSLGTSQGDTQYFGPGTRLTVL.

This clone was recorded only once. The CDR3 loop reads CASSPGGEQFF. CDR3 DNA sequence: TGTGCCAGCAGCCCGGGTGGAGAGCAGTTCTTC. This chain joins TRBV5-4 and TRBJ2-1; D is undetermined. CDR1 is SGHNT and CDR2 is YYREEE in the germline V gene (reference sequence). This CDR3 comprises 11 residues. Trimming stripped 4 bases from V and 10 bases from J, with 9 bases between.

This chain uses TRBV19 with TRBJ1-1; perhaps TRBD1 as D (5 bases). The CDR3 length is 16 residues. V dropped 5 bases and J dropped 5 bases, with 21 bases sitting between them. Germline CDR1 is LNHDA and CDR2 is SQIVND (reference sequence). The CDR3 bases are TGTGCCAGTAGTCCGACCCCCATCCTCGGGGGGACTGAAGCTTTCTTT. Translation: CASSPTPILGGTEAFF.